A selection of T cell receptor beta chains follows, all from one sample in a study of OX40 agonist ivuxolimab in advanced cancers. Assay used: immunoSEQ multiplex PCR; TCRdb lists only in-frame clones, some missing. Counted here are some 86,000 clones, 75% to 95% occurring once; the ten biggest clones make up 8% to 9.5%. Specimen: CD4+ or CD8+ T cells sorted from blood, collected in a trial of the OX40 agonist ivuxolimab. The receptors here all came from an adult with an advanced solid tumor such as melanoma, head and neck, liver or kidney cancer. CDR3s include the opening cysteine and the closing phenylalanine or tryptophan. The D gene is left open where the match is weak. A row's size may be missing; if present it is once, few, many or a size class.

d_call	v_call	clone_size	j_call	cdr3_nt	cdr3_aa
.	TRBV6-5	.	TRBJ1-5	TGTGCCAGCAGTTTAGGCCGACCTTATAGCAATCAGCCCCAGCATTTT	CASSLGRPYSNQPQHF
TRBD2	TRBV9	.	TRBJ2-7	TGTGCCAGCAGCTCCCAAACGACTAGCGGGAGAACGGTAGAGCAGTACTTC	CASSSQTTSGRTVEQYF
TRBD1	TRBV4-1	.	TRBJ2-7	TGCGCCAGCAGCCGAACCGGGACAGGGGCAAGCTACGAGCAGTACTTC	CASSRTGTGASYEQYF
TRBD1	TRBV7-2	.	TRBJ1-2	TGTGCCAGCAGCTGGGACAGGGCGTATGGCTACACCTTC	CASSWDRAYGYTF
.	TRBV13	.	TRBJ2-5	TGTGCCAGCAGCTTAGGAGGGGGGACCCAGTACTTC	CASSLGGGTQYF
.	TRBV6-5	.	TRBJ1-4	TGTGCCAGCAGTTACTCGGGCACGAGGGACGAAAAACTGTTTTTT	CASSYSGTRDEKLFF
.	TRBV7-8	.	TRBJ2-7	TGTGCCAGCAGCTTATTTTCCCCGGCCTCCTACGAGCAGTACTTC	CASSLFSPASYEQYF
.	TRBV12-2	.	TRBJ2-7	TGTGCAAGTAGAAATGGAGGGCGGGAGGGTCAGAACGAGCAGTACTTC	CASRNGGREGQNEQYF
.	TRBV2	few	TRBJ1-2	TGTGCCAGCAAGTGGGGTTCTGGCTACACCTTC	CASKWGSGYTF
TRBD1	TRBV6-5	.	TRBJ2-6	TGTGCCAGCAGTTACGCAGGGGGCTCTGGGGCCAACGTCCTGACTTTC	CASSYAGGSGANVLTF
.	TRBV9	.	TRBJ2-2	TGTGCCAGCAGCGTAGCCGGCGGGGAGCTGTTTTTT	CASSVAGGELFF
.	TRBV2	.	TRBJ2-7	TGTGCCAGCAGCGGGGCCTACGAGCAGTACTTC	CASSGAYEQYF
TRBD1	TRBV6-1	.	TRBJ1-2	TGTGCCAGCAGAAGTACCGGGACAGACTATGGCTACACCTTC	CASRSTGTDYGYTF
.	TRBV4-2	.	TRBJ1-3	TGTGCCAGCAGCCAAGGAGGAAACACCATATATTTT	CASSQGGNTIYF
TRBD1	TRBV7-2	.	TRBJ2-7	TGTGCCAGCAGCTTAGCGGGACAGGGGAACTCCTACGAGCAGTACTTC	CASSLAGQGNSYEQYF
.	TRBV27	.	TRBJ1-1	TGTGCCAGCAGTTTATCCCTGGCCGGGGAGGTTACTGAAGCTTTCTTT	CASSLSLAGEVTEAFF
.	TRBV10-3	.	TRBJ2-7	TGTGCCATCAGTGAGGCACCCGGGACTGGCTCCTACGAGCAGTACTTC	CAISEAPGTGSYEQYF
.	TRBV27	once	TRBJ2-5	TGTGCCAGCAGTTTAGTTGGAGGGGAGCAGTACTTC	CASSLVGGEQYF
.	TRBV11-2	.	TRBJ2-2	TGTGCCAGCAGCAGACGGGACCCAACGCCCGGGGAGCTGTTTTTT	CASSRRDPTPGELFF
.	TRBV11-3	.	TRBJ1-3	TGTGCCAGCAGCTCATTCGGGACGGCTTCTGGAAACACCATATATTTT	CASSSFGTASGNTIYF
.	TRBV28	.	TRBJ1-2	TGTGCCAGCAGTTACAGCTATGGCTACACCTTC	CASSYSYGYTF
.	TRBV4-1	.	TRBJ2-3	TGCGCCAGCAGCCAAGAAAGTGGACCAGATACGCAGTATTTT	CASSQESGPDTQYF
.	TRBV11-2	.	TRBJ2-7	TGTGCCAGCAGCCTGGACAGTTACGAGCAGTACTTC	CASSLDSYEQYF
.	TRBV10-3	.	TRBJ2-1	TGTGCCGCCGAAGGTAGGGGGGAGAACAATGAGCAGTTCTTC	CAAEGRGENNEQFF
TRBD1	TRBV13	once	TRBJ2-7	TGTGCCAGCAGCTTAATGCAGGGGGCCTACGAGCAGTACTTC	CASSLMQGAYEQYF
TRBD1	TRBV6-4	.	TRBJ2-2	TGTGCCAGCAGTGACTCGAGACAGGGGACCGGGGAGCTGTTTTTT	CASSDSRQGTGELFF
.	TRBV4-1	.	TRBJ2-3	TGCGCCAGCAGCCAAGATGCCCGACTAGGAGCAGATACGCAGTATTTT	CASSQDARLGADTQYF
TRBD2	TRBV9	.	TRBJ2-5	TGTGCCAGCAGCGTAGGTTTGGAGCTAGCGGGAGCCCAGGAGACCCAGTACTTC	CASSVGLELAGAQETQYF
.	TRBV29-1	.	TRBJ2-7	TGCAGCGTTGGGCAGTCTTACGAGCAGTACTTC	CSVGQSYEQYF
TRBD2	TRBV11-2	.	TRBJ2-1	TGTGCCAGCAGCCCGGGACTAGCGGTGCCGGAGCAGTTCTTC	CASSPGLAVPEQFF
TRBD2	TRBV9	.	TRBJ2-1	TGTGCCAGCAGCGCTAGCGGGAGTAGTCCGAATGAGCAGTTCTTC	CASSASGSSPNEQFF
.	TRBV28	.	TRBJ2-5	TGTGCCAGCAGTTCCCCCTGGAACGGGGCGGAGACCCAGTACTTC	CASSSPWNGAETQYF
.	TRBV9	.	TRBJ2-1	TGTGCCAGCAGCGTAGGGCCCGGGAGCTCCTACAATGAGCAGTTCTTC	CASSVGPGSSYNEQFF
.	TRBV4-1	.	TRBJ1-4	TGCGCCAGCAGCCAAGGGGTGGGTCGGGATGAAAAACTGTTTTTT	CASSQGVGRDEKLFF
.	TRBV5-6	once	TRBJ2-2	TGTGCCAGCGTCCGATGGGTAGTACCCGGGGAGCTGTTTTTT	CASVRWVVPGELFF
.	TRBV7-3	.	TRBJ2-5	TGTGCCAGCAGCATTGACAAAGCCTCAGGGACCCAGTACTTC	CASSIDKASGTQYF
TRBD2	TRBV10-3	once	TRBJ2-1	TGTGCCATCAGTGAGTCTCCTAGCGGGAGTGGGGATGAGCAGTTCTTC	CAISESPSGSGDEQFF
.	TRBV4-1	.	TRBJ2-2	TGCGCCAGCAGCCAAGTACTAGAGGATACCGGGGAGCTGTTTTTT	CASSQVLEDTGELFF
.	TRBV7-9	.	TRBJ2-7	TGTGCCAGCAGCTACCTATCCGGGACTCACCCCTACGAGCAGTACTTC	CASSYLSGTHPYEQYF
.	TRBV28	.	TRBJ2-7	TGTGCCAGCAGTTTAGGGTTAGGGGGTATCGACGAGCAGTACTTC	CASSLGLGGIDEQYF
TRBD2	TRBV19	.	TRBJ2-3	TGTGCCAGTAGTCCCTGGACACTAGCGGTAGACACAGATACGCAGTATTTT	CASSPWTLAVDTDTQYF
TRBD2	TRBV18	.	TRBJ2-7	TGTGCCAGCTCACGTTCCATCGGACTAGCTGAAACCTACGAGCAGTACTTC	CASSRSIGLAETYEQYF
TRBD1	TRBV7-9	few	TRBJ2-3	TGTGCCAGCAGCTTGGGACAGGGGTTACACACAGATACGCAGTATTTT	CASSLGQGLHTDTQYF
TRBD1	TRBV28	once	TRBJ1-1	TGTGCCAGCATTCCGGGACAGGGGAGGAACACTGAAGCTTTCTTT	CASIPGQGRNTEAFF
TRBD2	TRBV11-2	.	TRBJ2-5	TGTGCCAGCAGCTACTCTAGCGGGAGTGGAGAGACCCAGTACTTC	CASSYSSGSGETQYF
.	TRBV27	.	TRBJ2-7	TGTGCCAGCAGGGAGGCAGGGTTCGAGCAGTACTTC	CASREAGFEQYF